The 3 T cell receptor beta chains below come from one sample, sequenced in a study of T cell responses to AZD1222 COVID-19 vaccine (dated by TCRdb to the early 2020s). The time point label for this specimen denotes: about 28 days (+/-7) after the second vaccine dose. The library was prepared using the immunoSEQ multiplex PCR assay. TCRdb took over this immuneACCESS table, retaining in-frame rearrangements with V and J assigned. Such tables are incomplete; in checked studies, under half of the missing clones stem from an unresolved V gene, and the remainder is unexplained. The sample table holds 150,000 to 160,000 clones, of which 85% to 95% were seen once. The ten largest account for roughly 1.6% of the sample. This sample comprised peripheral blood, obtained 28 days after the second AZD1222 dose. These receptors were obtained from an adult who received the AZD1222 COVID-19 vaccine.

The V and J genes are TRBV6-4 and TRBJ2-3, with 7 bases fitting TRBD1. Germline V gives CDR1 MRHNA, CDR2 SNTAGT. This CDR3 spans 14 amino acids. V lost 0 bases to trimming and J lost 4 bases; unmatched junction nucleotides: 1. CDR3 sequence reads: CASSDSTGSDTQYF. In DNA, the CDR3 is TGTGCCAGCAGTGACTCGACAGGGTCAGATACGCAGTATTTT.

The genes are TRBV3-1 (or the pseudogene TRBV3-2) and TRBJ2-1; 12 bases line up with TRBD2. CDR3 length equals 16 residues. Germline V lookup: CDR1 LGHDT, CDR2 YNNKEL (reference sequence). V trimming: 4 bases; J trimming: 2 bases; junction bases outside the gene matches: 3. This chain's CDR3 is CASSPGLAGTYNEQFF. CDR3 DNA: TGTGCCAGCAGCCCCGGACTAGCGGGAACCTACAATGAGCAGTTCTTC.

The chain links TRBV25-1 to TRBJ1-4; D is ambiguous. This CDR3 has 14 residues. Germline V gene sequence: CDR1 MGHDK, CDR2 SYGVNS. V was cut by 5 bases and J by 4 bases, with 11 bases left in between. CDR3 coding DNA: TGTGCCAGCAGTCCTCCGGGATATAATGAAAAACTGTTTTTT. Its protein product is CASSPPGYNEKLFF. Together with reference TRBV25-1 and TRBJ1-4, the CDR3 gives the full variable domain: EADIYQTPRYLVIGTGKKITLECSQTMGHDKMYWYQQDPGMELHLIHYSYGVNSTEKGDLSSESTVSRIRTEHFPLTLESARPSHTSQYLCASSPPGYNEKLFFGSGTQLSVL.